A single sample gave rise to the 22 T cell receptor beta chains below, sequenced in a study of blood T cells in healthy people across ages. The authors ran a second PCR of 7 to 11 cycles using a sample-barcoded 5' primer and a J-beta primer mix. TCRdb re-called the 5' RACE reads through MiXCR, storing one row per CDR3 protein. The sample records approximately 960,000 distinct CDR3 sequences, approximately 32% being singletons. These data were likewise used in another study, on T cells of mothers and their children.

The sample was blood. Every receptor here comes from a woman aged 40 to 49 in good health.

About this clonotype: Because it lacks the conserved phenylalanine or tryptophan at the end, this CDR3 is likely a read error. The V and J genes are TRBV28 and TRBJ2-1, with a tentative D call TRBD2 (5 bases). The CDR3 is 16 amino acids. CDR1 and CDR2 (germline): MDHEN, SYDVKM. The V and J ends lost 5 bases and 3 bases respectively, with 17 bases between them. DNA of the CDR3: TGTGCCAGCAGTGACCGAGGCGAGGGTATCTACAATGAGCAGTTCCTC. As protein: CASSDRGEGIYNEQFL.

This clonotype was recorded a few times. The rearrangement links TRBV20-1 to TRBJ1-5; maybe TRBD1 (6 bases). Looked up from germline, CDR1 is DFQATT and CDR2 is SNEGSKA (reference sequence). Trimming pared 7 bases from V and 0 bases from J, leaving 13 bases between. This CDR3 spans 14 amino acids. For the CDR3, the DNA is TGCAGTGTTCTACGGGGGGCTAGCAATCAGCCCCAGCATTTT. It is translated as CSVLRGASNQPQHF.

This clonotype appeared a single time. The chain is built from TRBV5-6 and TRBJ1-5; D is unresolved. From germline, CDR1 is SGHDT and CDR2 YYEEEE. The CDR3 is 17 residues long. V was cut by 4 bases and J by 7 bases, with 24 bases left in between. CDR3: CASSRMDAFFSFQPQHF. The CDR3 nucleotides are TGTGCCAGCAGCCGCATGGACGCGTTCTTTTCTTTCCAGCCCCAGCATTTT. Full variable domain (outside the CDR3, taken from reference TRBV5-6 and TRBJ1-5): DAGVTQSPTHLIKTRGQQVTLRCSPKSGHDTVSWYQQALGQGPQFIFQYYEEEERQRGNFPDRFSGHQFPNYSSELNVNALLLGDSALYLCASSRMDAFFSFQPQHFGDGTRLSIL.

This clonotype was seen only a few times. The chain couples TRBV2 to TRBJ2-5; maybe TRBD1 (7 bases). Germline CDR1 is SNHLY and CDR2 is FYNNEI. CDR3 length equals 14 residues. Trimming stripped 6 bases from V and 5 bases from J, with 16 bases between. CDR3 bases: TGTGCCAGCAGCGGCGCGACAGGGAGGGAGACCCAGTACTTC. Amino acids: CASSGATGRETQYF.

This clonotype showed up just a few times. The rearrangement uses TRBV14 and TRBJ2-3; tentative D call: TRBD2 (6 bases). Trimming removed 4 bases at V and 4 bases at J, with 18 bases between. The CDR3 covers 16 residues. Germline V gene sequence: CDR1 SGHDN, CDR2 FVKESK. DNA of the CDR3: TGTGCCAGCAGCCTGAAAACGACTAGACGGGCAGATACGCAGTATTTT. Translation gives CASSLKTTRRADTQYF.

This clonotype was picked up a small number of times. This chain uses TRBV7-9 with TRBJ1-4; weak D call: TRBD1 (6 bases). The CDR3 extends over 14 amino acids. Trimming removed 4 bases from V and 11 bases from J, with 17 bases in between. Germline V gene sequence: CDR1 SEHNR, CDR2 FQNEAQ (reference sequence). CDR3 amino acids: CASSSRGLMGKLFF. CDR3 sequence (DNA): TGTGCCAGCAGCTCCAGGGGTTTAATGGGGAAACTGTTTTTT.

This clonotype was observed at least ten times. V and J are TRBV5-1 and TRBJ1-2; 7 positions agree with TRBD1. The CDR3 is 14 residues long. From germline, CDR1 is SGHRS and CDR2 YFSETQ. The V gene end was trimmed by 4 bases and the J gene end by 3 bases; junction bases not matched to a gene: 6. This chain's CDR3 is CASSEGQTDYGYTF. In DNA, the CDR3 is TGCGCCAGCAGCGAGGGACAGACCGACTATGGCTACACCTTC.

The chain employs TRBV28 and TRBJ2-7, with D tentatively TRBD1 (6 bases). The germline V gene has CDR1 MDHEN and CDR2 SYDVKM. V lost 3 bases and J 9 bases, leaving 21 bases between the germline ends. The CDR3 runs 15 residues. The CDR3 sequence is CASSFSGRGSNGQYF. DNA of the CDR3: TGTGCCAGCAGTTTCAGCGGCAGGGGATCCAACGGGCAGTACTTC.

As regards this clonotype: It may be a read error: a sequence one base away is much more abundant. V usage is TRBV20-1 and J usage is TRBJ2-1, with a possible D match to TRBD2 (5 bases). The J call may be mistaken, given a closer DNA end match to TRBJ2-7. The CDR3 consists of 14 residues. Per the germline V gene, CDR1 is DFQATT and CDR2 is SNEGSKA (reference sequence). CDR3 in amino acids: CSARDGGLGYKQYF. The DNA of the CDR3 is TGCAGTGCTAGAGATGGAGGTTTAGGCTACAAGCAGTACTTC.

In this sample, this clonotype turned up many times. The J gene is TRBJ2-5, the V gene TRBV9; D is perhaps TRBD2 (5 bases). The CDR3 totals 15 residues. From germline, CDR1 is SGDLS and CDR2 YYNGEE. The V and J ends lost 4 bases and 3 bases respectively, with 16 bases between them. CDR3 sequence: CASSPEGWLEETQYF. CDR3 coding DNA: TGTGCCAGCAGCCCTGAGGGATGGTTGGAAGAGACCCAGTACTTC.

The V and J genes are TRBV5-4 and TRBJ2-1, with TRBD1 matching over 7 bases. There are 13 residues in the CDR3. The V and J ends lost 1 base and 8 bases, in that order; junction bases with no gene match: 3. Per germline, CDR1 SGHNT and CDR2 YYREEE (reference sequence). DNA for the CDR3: TGTGCCAGCAGCTTGAGGGGGCGCGATGAGCAGTTCTTC. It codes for CASSLRGRDEQFF.

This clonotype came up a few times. The CDR3: CASSYGRVGQGAEAFF. For the CDR3, the DNA is TGTGCCAGCAGTTACGGTCGAGTCGGACAGGGGGCTGAAGCTTTCTTT. The chain uses TRBV6-5 and TRBJ1-1, with 10 bases aligning to TRBD1. The CDR3 has 16 residues. Per the germline V gene, CDR1 is MNHEY and CDR2 is SVGAGI. V lost 2 bases to trimming and J lost 6 bases; unmatched junction nucleotides: 9.

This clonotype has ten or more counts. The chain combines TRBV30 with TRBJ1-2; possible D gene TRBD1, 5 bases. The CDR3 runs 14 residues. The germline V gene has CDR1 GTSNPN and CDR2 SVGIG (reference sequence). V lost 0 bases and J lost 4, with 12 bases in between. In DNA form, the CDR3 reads TGTGCCTGGAGTGTCTACAGGACTCGCTATGGCTACACCTTC. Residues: CAWSVYRTRYGYTF.

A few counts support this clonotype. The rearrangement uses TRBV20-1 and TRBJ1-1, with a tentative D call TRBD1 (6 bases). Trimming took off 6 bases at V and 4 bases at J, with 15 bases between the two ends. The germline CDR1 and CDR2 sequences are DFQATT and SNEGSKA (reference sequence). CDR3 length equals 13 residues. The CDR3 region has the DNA TGCAGTGCCAAGAGGGGGGGTAGCACTGAAGCTTTCTTT. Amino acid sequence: CSAKRGGSTEAFF.

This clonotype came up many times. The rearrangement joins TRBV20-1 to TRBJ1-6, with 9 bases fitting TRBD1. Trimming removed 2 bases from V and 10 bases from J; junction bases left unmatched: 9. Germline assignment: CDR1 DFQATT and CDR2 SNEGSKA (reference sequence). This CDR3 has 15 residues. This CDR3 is CSARSTSGQGSPLHF. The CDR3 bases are TGCAGTGCTAGAAGCACCTCGGGACAGGGCTCACCCCTCCACTTT.

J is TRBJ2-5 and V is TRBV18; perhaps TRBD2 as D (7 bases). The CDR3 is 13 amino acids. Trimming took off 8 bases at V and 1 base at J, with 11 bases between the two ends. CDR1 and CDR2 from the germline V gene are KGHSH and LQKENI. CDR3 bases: TGTGCCAGCCAGGCGGGGGCCCAAGAGACCCAGTACTTC. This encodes CASQAGAQETQYF.

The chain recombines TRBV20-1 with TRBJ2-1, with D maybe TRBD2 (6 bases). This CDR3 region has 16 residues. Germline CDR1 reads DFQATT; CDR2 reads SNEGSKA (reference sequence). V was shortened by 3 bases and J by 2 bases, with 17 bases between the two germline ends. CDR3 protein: CSASGWAGKTYNEQFF. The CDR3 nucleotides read TGCAGTGCTAGCGGGTGGGCGGGGAAGACCTACAATGAGCAGTTCTTC.

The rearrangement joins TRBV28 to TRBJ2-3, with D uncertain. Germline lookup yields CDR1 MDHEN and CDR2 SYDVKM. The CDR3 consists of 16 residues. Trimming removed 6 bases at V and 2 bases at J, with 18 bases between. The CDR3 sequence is CASSPTSPRNTDTQYF. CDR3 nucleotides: TGTGCCAGCAGCCCGACCAGTCCCCGCAACACAGATACGCAGTATTTT.

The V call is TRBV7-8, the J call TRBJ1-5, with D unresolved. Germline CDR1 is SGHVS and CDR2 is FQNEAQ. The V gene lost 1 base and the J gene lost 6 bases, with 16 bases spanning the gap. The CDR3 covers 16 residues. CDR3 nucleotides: TGTGCCAGCAGCTTAGAACTGGGAATCGGCACTCAGCCCCAGCATTTT. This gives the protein CASSLELGIGTQPQHF.

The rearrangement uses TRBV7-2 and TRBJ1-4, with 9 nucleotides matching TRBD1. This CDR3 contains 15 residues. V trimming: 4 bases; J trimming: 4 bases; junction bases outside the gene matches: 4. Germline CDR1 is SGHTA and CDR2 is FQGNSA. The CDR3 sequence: CASSSYRGHNEKLFF. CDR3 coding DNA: TGTGCCAGCAGCTCGTACAGGGGGCATAATGAAAAACTGTTTTTT.

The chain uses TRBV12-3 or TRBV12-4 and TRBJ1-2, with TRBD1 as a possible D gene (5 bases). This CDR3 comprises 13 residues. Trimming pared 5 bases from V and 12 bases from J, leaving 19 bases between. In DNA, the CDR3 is TGTGCCAGCAGTCCAGCGACCCGGACGGGGGACACCTTC. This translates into CASSPATRTGDTF.

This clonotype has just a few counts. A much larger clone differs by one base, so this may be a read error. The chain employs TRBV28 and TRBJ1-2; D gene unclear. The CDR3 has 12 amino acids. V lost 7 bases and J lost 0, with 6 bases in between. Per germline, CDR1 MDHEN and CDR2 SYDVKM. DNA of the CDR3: TGTGCCAGCAACTTATCTAACTATGGCTACACCTTC. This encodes CASNLSNYGYTF.